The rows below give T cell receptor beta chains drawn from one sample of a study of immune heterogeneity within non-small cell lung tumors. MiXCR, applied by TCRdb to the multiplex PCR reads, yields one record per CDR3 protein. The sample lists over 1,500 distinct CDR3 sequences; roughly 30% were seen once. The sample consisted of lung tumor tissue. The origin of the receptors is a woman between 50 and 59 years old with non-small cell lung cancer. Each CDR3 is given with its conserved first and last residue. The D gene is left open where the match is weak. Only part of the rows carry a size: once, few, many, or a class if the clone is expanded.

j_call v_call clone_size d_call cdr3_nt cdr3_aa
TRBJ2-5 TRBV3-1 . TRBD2 TGTGCCAGCAGCGTGGGACTAGCGGGAGGAGAGACCCAGTACTTC CASSVGLAGGETQYF
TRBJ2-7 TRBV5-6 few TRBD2 TGTGCCAGCAGCGCCCGACTAGCGGGGGCCATTTCCTACGAGCAGTACTTC CASSARLAGAISYEQYF
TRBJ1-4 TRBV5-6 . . TGTGCCAGCAGCTTCCGGATGAACGAAAAACTGTTTTTT CASSFRMNEKLFF
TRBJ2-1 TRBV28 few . TGTGCCAGCACTAATTTCCACTCCGGGACCAAGAGGGAGCAGTTCTTC CASTNFHSGTKREQFF
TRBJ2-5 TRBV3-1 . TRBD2 TGTGCCAGCAGCCAAGGGTTTAGCGGGGGGACAGGCATTCAGACCCAGTACTTC CASSQGFSGGTGIQTQYF
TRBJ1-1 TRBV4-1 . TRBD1 TGCGCCAGCAGCCAAGCGACAGGGGCGAACACTGAAGCTTTCTTT CASSQATGANTEAFF
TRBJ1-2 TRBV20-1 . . TGCAGTGGACTGGATGTGAAGGCCTATGGCTACACCTTC CSGLDVKAYGYTF
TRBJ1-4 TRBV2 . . TGTGCCAGCAATAGGGACATAAAGGAAAACCTGTTTTTT CASNRDIKENLFF
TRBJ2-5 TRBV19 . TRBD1 TGTGCCAGTAGCCTAGGACAGGGGAAGACCCAGTACTTC CASSLGQGKTQYF
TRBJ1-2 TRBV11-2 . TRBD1 TGTGCCAGCAGCTGGTGGGACAGAACTAACTATGGCTACACCTTC CASSWWDRTNYGYTF
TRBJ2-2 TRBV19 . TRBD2 TGTGCCAGTAGTCCAGGACTAGCGGGACCCGCGAACACCGGGGAGCTGTTTTTT CASSPGLAGPANTGELFF
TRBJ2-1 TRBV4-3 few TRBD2 TGCGCCAGCAGCCAAGAAGGGTGGGGAGCGGGAGGGCGGAATGAGCAGTTCTTC CASSQEGWGAGGRNEQFF
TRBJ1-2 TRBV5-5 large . TGTGCCAGCAGCTTAGGGACCTTAGGAGGTGGCTACACCTTC CASSLGTLGGGYTF
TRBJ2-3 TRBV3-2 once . TGTGCCATCAGCCAACCCGTGGCAGGGGGCATGACAGATACGCAGTATTTT CAISQPVAGGMTDTQYF
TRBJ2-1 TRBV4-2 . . TGTGCCAGCAGCCAAGGACCCGGCCTAGACAATGAGCAGTTCTTC CASSQGPGLDNEQFF
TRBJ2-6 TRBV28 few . TGTGCCAGCAAAAAGTCTGGGGCCAACGTCCTGACTTTC CASKKSGANVLTF
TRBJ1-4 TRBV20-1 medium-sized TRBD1 TGCAGTGCGGTACGGGACAGGGCATATGAAAAACTGTTTTTT CSAVRDRAYEKLFF
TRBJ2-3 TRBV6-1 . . TGTGCCAGCAGTGACCCTAGCACAGATACGCAGTATTTT CASSDPSTDTQYF
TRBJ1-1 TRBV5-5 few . TGTGCCAGCAGCTTAATTCCGGTACAGATAAACACTGAAGCTTTCTTT CASSLIPVQINTEAFF
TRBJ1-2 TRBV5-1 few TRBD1 TGCGCCAGCAGCTTGATGACAGGGGGCGAGGGTGGCTACACCTTC CASSLMTGGEGGYTF
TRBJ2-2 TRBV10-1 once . TGCGCCAGCAGTGTTACCCCAGGGACCGGGGATCTGTTTTTT CASSVTPGTGDLFF
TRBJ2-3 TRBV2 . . TGTGCCAGCAGTGCCCGCAGCTGGGGCACAGATACGCAGTATTTT CASSARSWGTDTQYF
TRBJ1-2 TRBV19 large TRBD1 TGTGCCAGTAGTACCCTACTGACAGGGGAACACTATGGCTACACCTTC CASSTLLTGEHYGYTF
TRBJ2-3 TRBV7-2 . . TGTGCCAGCAGTCAGACCGTTACCCGAGATACGCAGTATTTT CASSQTVTRDTQYF
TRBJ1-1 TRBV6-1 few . TGTGCCAGCAGTGGGCTCACAGGGCTCCTGAACACTGAAGCTTTCTTT CASSGLTGLLNTEAFF
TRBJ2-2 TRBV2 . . TGTGCCAGCAGTGGACAAGTGGGCGGGGAGCTGTTTTTT CASSGQVGGELFF
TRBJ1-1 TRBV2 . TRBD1 TGTGCCAGCGATTTCGGACAGGAGGGTGAAGCTTTCTTT CASDFGQEGEAFF
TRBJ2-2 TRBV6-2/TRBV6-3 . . TGTGCCAGCAGTTACCACGCTAGAGGTGCCGGGGAGCTGTTTTTT CASSYHARGAGELFF
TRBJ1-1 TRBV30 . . TGTGCCTGGAGTAATTTAGGGACTGAAGCTTTCTTT CAWSNLGTEAFF
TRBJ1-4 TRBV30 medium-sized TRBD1 TGTGCCTGGAGCCCGGGACAGGGAAGGGAAAAACTGTTTTTT CAWSPGQGREKLFF
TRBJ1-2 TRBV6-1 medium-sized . TGTGCCAGCAGTGAAACAGGCGTACCTAACTATGGCTACACCTTC CASSETGVPNYGYTF
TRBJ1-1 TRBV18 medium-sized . TGTGCCAGCTCACCCGGACAAACCGTTGAAGCTTTCTTT CASSPGQTVEAFF
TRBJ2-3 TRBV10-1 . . TGCGCCAGCAGTGACCGGGACGCCACAGATACGCAGTATTTT CASSDRDATDTQYF
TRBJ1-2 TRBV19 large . TGTGCCAGTAGTATGAGGGGGGGCTATGGCTACACCTTC CASSMRGGYGYTF
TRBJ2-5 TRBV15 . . TGTGCCACCAGCAGAGACCACTTACTGGGAGCCGCGCAGAAGACCCAGTACTTC CATSRDHLLGAAQKTQYF
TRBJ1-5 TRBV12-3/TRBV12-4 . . TGTGCCAGCAGCTCTACCCCAGTGATGGGTCAGCCCCAGCATTTT CASSSTPVMGQPQHF
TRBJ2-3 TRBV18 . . TGTGCCAGCTCAACGATCCCCACAGATACGCAGTATTTT CASSTIPTDTQYF
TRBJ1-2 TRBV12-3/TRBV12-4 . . TGTGCCAGCAGCCCAGGGTCCTATGGCTACACCTTC CASSPGSYGYTF
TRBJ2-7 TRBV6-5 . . TGTGCCAGCAGTTGGGGGGGCGCTTCCTACGAGCAGTACTTC CASSWGGASYEQYF
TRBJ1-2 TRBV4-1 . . TGCGCCAGCAGCCAAGATCCGGGGTCGGCGGGCTACACCTTC CASSQDPGSAGYTF
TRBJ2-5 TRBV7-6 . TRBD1 TGTGCCAGCAGCTTAGCGGTGACAGGGTCTTTCAAAGAGACCCAGTACTTC CASSLAVTGSFKETQYF